This T cell receptor (beta chain) derives from a study of cytomegalovirus exposure and HLA in healthy donors. Turning to the study itself: Roughly 180 million T cells yielded 100 million or so unique TCR beta sequences, as an earlier analysis found.

The PCR was carried out with 60 Vbeta primers and 13 Jbeta primers. Profiling relied on immunoSEQ multiplex PCR, and the TCRdb table lists in-frame clones only, not all of them. The table includes 150,000 to 200,000 clones, around 70% detected once. Germline loops: CDR1 SGHNT, CDR2 YYREEE (reference sequence). The CDR3 runs to 15 residues. V was clipped by 3 bases and J by 3 bases, with 15 bases between them. Study-wide findings and caveats: Association of a missense DCLRE1C variant with TCR beta V- and J-gene trimming was reported in a later analysis.

Notes on this clone: What it binds is unknown.

This receptor was obtained from a man aged 18 to 30 in good health and CMV-seropositive. The chain is built from TRBV5-4 and TRBJ1-1; TRBD1 might be the D (6 bases). The sequenced sample consisted of PBMCs. CDR3 in DNA: TGTGCCAGCAGCTACTCTCGGGGGGCGGACACTGAAGCTTTCTTT. Protein sequence: CASSYSRGADTEAFF.